The TCR beta chain under discussion was sequenced for a study of T cells in Graves' hyperthyroidism and ophthalmopathy. The CDR3 has 18 amino acids. Germline V gene sequence: CDR1 LNHDA, CDR2 SQIVND (reference sequence). Trimming removed 5 bases from V and 2 bases from J, with 19 bases in between. TCR beta CDR3 regions were amplified from RNA transcripts. HTBI primers were employed in a first-round RT-PCR of the TCR CDR3. TCRdb re-called the multiplex PCR reads with MiXCR, one entry per CDR3 protein. This sample has approximately 640,000 distinct CDR3 sequences, with 15% to 20% found just once. Study results and caveats: Most clonotypes expanded in thyroid above 0.001 were likewise present in blood.

In this sample, this clonotype turned up many times. As yet, its antigen is unknown. Sample: blood. The rearrangement links TRBV19 to TRBJ2-6; possibly TRBD1 for D (6 bases). The sequence was collected from a man aged 50 to 59 with Graves' hyperthyroidism. The CDR3: CASSALQGIPTGANVLTF. The CDR3 nucleotides are TGTGCCAGTAGTGCACTACAGGGAATCCCCACTGGGGCCAACGTCCTGACTTTC.